This TCR beta chain came from a study of T-cell reconstitution after alpha-beta-depleted transplantation in children. Unique molecular identifiers were built into the TCRbeta library. TCRdb re-analysed the PCR reads in MiXCR, keeping a single row per CDR3 protein. The sample records 190,000 or so distinct CDR3 sequences, about 6.3% being singletons. CDR3 length: 13 amino acids. The germline V and J ends were trimmed by 8 bases and 1 base, with 11 bases remaining between them. Germline V gene lookup returns CDR1 PRHDT and CDR2 FYEKMQ (reference sequence). This clonotype showed up many times. The TCR was taken from a human donor who donated a stem cell graft to a child with Wiskott-Aldrich syndrome. Sequencing used PBMCs from the stem cell graft donor, obtained from the stem cell graft. The chain employs TRBV13 and TRBJ1-1; a weak D match, TRBD1 (5 bases). Written as DNA, the CDR3 is TGTGCCAGCCGGACATCTGGGAACACTGAAGCTTTCTTT. Translated: CASRTSGNTEAFF.